Listed below are T cell receptor beta chains from one sample, sequenced in a study of cytomegalovirus exposure and HLA in healthy donors. The assay was immunoSEQ multiplex PCR, and TCRdb's table has in-frame clones only and misses some. The sample lists about 110,000 clones, approximately 94% occurring once. Sequencing input: PBMCs. All receptors derive from a woman in her late teens or twenties in good health and CMV-seronegative. The CDR3 runs from the conserved cysteine through the conserved F or W. Fields, in order: J gene, D gene, CDR3 length, V gene, clone size, CDR3 DNA, CDR3 protein. D genes are given only for firm matches. Some rows mark clone size as missing; the rest say once, few, many or name a class of expanded clone.

TRBJ1-2 TRBD1 16 TRBV18 NA TGTGCCAGCTCACCACAGGCCCAGGGGGTACGGGATGGCTACACCTTC CASSPQAQGVRDGYTF
TRBJ1-1 NA 15 TRBV2 NA TGTGCCAGCAGTGAATCGCGGACAGATAACACTGAAGCTTTCTTT CASSESRTDNTEAFF
TRBJ1-2 TRBD1 14 TRBV7-9 NA TGTGCCAGCACTACTTCCGGGACAGCTTATGGCTACACCTTC CASTTSGTAYGYTF
TRBJ1-1 TRBD1 16 TRBV29-1 NA TGCAGCGTTTCTCCCACACAGGGGACCGGGAACACTGAAGCTTTCTTT CSVSPTQGTGNTEAFF
TRBJ1-1 NA 13 TRBV7-2 NA TGTGCCAGCAGCTTGGGGCAGAACACTGAAGCTTTCTTT CASSLGQNTEAFF
TRBJ1-6 NA 17 TRBV4-3 NA TGCGCCAGCAGCCAAGATCGGTACAGCTCCTATAATTCACCCCTCCACTTT CASSQDRYSSYNSPLHF
TRBJ2-1 TRBD2 15 TRBV7-2 NA TGTGCCAGCAGCTTAGTAGCGGGGGGATACAATGAGCAGTTCTTC CASSLVAGGYNEQFF
TRBJ2-7 TRBD1 15 TRBV18 NA TGTGCCAGCTCACCTGGACAGGGTGTATGGAACGAGCAGTACTTC CASSPGQGVWNEQYF
TRBJ2-7 TRBD2 17 TRBV18 NA TGTGCCAGCTCGCCGACTAGCGGGGGAGGGAGCTCCTACGAGCAGTACTTC CASSPTSGGGSSYEQYF
TRBJ1-1 TRBD1 11 TRBV20-1 once TGCAGTGCTAGACATGACAGGGGGGGTTTCTTT CSARHDRGGFF
TRBJ1-4 TRBD1 14 TRBV7-9 NA TGTGCCAGCAGCTGGGACAGGGCCAATGAAAAACTGTTTTTT CASSWDRANEKLFF
TRBJ1-1 TRBD1 14 TRBV28 NA TGTGCCAGCAGTTCGACAGGGTCGAACACTGAAGCTTTCTTT CASSSTGSNTEAFF
TRBJ2-7 NA 14 TRBV27 NA TGTGCCAGCAGTTTATCAGGGGGCTCCTACGAGCAGTACTTC CASSLSGGSYEQYF
TRBJ1-1 NA 13 TRBV30 NA TGTGCCTGGAGAAAGGGGTTGAACACTGAAGCTTTCTTT CAWRKGLNTEAFF
TRBJ2-2 NA 16 TRBV27 NA TGTGCCAGCAGTTCACCGACAGGTGTCTTCACCGGGGAGCTGTTTTTT CASSSPTGVFTGELFF
TRBJ2-5 NA 13 TRBV5-4 NA TGTGCCAGCAGCAGACAGTATAAAGAGACCCAGTACTTC CASSRQYKETQYF
TRBJ2-3 TRBD2 18 TRBV4-3 NA TGCGCCAGCAGCCAAGATCGGCCTAGCGGGGTCTGGACAGATACGCAGTATTTT CASSQDRPSGVWTDTQYF